This TCR beta chain was observed in a study of cytotoxic CD8 clonotypes in ibrutinib-treated CLL. General study findings and limits: Before falling back toward baseline at progression, clonality had risen at the time of ibrutinib response.

TCRdb's table, derived via immunoSEQ multiplex PCR, lists solely in-frame clones and lacks some. The sample carries about 68,000 clones, roughly 72% recorded once. This clone appeared a few times. Its specificity is unknown. The sequence was collected from a human donor with chronic lymphocytic leukemia. Sequenced here: PBMCs, sampled after 12 months of ibrutinib treatment.

CDR3 sequence: CASSFRGSPLHF. DNA of the CDR3: TGTGCCAGCAGCTTTCGAGGGTCACCCCTCCACTTT. The gene calls are TRBV7-9 and TRBJ1-6; no clear D gene. CDR1 and CDR2 from the germline V gene are SEHNR and FQNEAQ (reference sequence). The CDR3 runs 12 residues. V was trimmed by 3 bases and J by 10 bases, leaving 7 bases between them.